These T cell receptor beta chains were read from a single sample in a study of CD8+ T cells in alopecia areata. Sequencing was performed with immunoSEQ multiplex PCR; in TCRdb, only in-frame clones are kept and a portion is missing. The sample records approximately 210,000 clones, around 66% being singletons. The material sequenced was CD4+ T cells sorted from blood, taken at week 44, from a patient treated with tofacitinib. The receptors stem from a human donor with alopecia areata. The conserved cysteine and the conserved F or W are not part of the CDR3 here. Fields, in order: V gene, J gene, CDR3 protein.

V gene: TRBV29-1
J gene: TRBJ1-1
CDR3 protein: SVVIGVGEAF

V gene: TRBV6-6
J gene: TRBJ1-1
CDR3 protein: ASSYDRETF

V gene: TRBV11-2
J gene: TRBJ2-2
CDR3 protein: ASSFSRGHTGELF

V gene: TRBV27
J gene: TRBJ1-1
CDR3 protein: ASSSGQMNTEAF

V gene: TRBV12-5
J gene: TRBJ2-5
CDR3 protein: ASGLGFGGETQY

V gene: TRBV30
J gene: TRBJ2-5
CDR3 protein: AWSRGPQTQY

V gene: TRBV7-2
J gene: TRBJ1-6
CDR3 protein: ASSSNREGSPLH

V gene: TRBV2
J gene: TRBJ2-1
CDR3 protein: ASRVNEQF

V gene: TRBV7-2
J gene: TRBJ2-7
CDR3 protein: ASSPGGVGRNEQY

V gene: TRBV4-1
J gene: TRBJ1-2
CDR3 protein: ASSQEGVARGYT

V gene: TRBV19
J gene: TRBJ2-1
CDR3 protein: ASSIRRTYNEQF

V gene: TRBV19
J gene: TRBJ1-2
CDR3 protein: ASSPRGMGGYT

V gene: TRBV5-1
J gene: TRBJ2-1
CDR3 protein: ASSPEGLWQF

V gene: TRBV28
J gene: TRBJ1-2
CDR3 protein: ASKVDRGYGYT

V gene: TRBV6-6
J gene: TRBJ2-7
CDR3 protein: ASSFGTQGHEQY

V gene: TRBV2
J gene: TRBJ1-1
CDR3 protein: ASSPQGLGEAF

V gene: TRBV15
J gene: TRBJ1-1
CDR3 protein: ATSVRGTEAF

V gene: TRBV4-3
J gene: TRBJ2-2
CDR3 protein: ASSQAGVGELF

V gene: TRBV5-6
J gene: TRBJ1-5
CDR3 protein: ASSRGLKSNQPQH

V gene: TRBV11-2
J gene: TRBJ1-2
CDR3 protein: ASSLARRMWGDPNGYT

V gene: TRBV7-2
J gene: TRBJ1-5
CDR3 protein: ASSIRGNQPQH

V gene: TRBV10-2
J gene: TRBJ1-5
CDR3 protein: ASSESGGPTPQH

V gene: TRBV21-1
J gene: TRBJ1-5
CDR3 protein: ASSTLGDWYLYSNQPQH

V gene: TRBV2
J gene: TRBJ2-6
CDR3 protein: ASSVEGVSPGSGANVLT

V gene: TRBV6-6
J gene: TRBJ2-4
CDR3 protein: ASSYEQVQNIQY

V gene: TRBV29-1
J gene: TRBJ1-3
CDR3 protein: SVESFGNTIY

V gene: TRBV30
J gene: TRBJ1-2
CDR3 protein: AWIPEAYYGYT

V gene: TRBV5-1
J gene: TRBJ1-2
CDR3 protein: ASSYQGDGYT

V gene: TRBV28
J gene: TRBJ2-3
CDR3 protein: ASRAGGLGSDTQY

V gene: TRBV30
J gene: TRBJ2-6
CDR3 protein: AWSYAGTGANVLT

V gene: TRBV29-1
J gene: TRBJ1-1
CDR3 protein: SVGPGANTEAF

V gene: TRBV12-5
J gene: TRBJ2-5
CDR3 protein: ASGLVSGETQY

V gene: TRBV9
J gene: TRBJ2-3
CDR3 protein: ASRRAGGSTDTQY

V gene: TRBV27
J gene: TRBJ1-5
CDR3 protein: ASSFSTGSNQPQH

V gene: TRBV30
J gene: TRBJ1-1
CDR3 protein: AWETRRNTEAF

V gene: TRBV5-1
J gene: TRBJ1-5
CDR3 protein: ASSLGSGGNQPQH

V gene: TRBV27
J gene: TRBJ2-7
CDR3 protein: ASSFWEGQGRDEQY

V gene: TRBV4-3
J gene: TRBJ1-2
CDR3 protein: ASSQEPQNYGYT

V gene: TRBV10-2
J gene: TRBJ1-6
CDR3 protein: ASSGQGDSPLH

V gene: TRBV27
J gene: TRBJ2-1
CDR3 protein: ASTGTANNEQF

V gene: TRBV29-1
J gene: TRBJ1-1
CDR3 protein: SVGPLGQGNTEAF

V gene: TRBV6-1
J gene: TRBJ2-5
CDR3 protein: ASSKGPEETQY

V gene: TRBV4-1
J gene: TRBJ2-3
CDR3 protein: ASSQDNGRETSTDTQY

V gene: TRBV29-1
J gene: TRBJ2-5
CDR3 protein: SVTGGGGETQY

V gene: TRBV29-1
J gene: TRBJ1-2
CDR3 protein: SVAGQGGIYGYT

V gene: TRBV29-1
J gene: TRBJ2-2
CDR3 protein: SVVGDTNTGELF

V gene: TRBV4-1
J gene: TRBJ2-7
CDR3 protein: ASSRVFGGGAGEQY

V gene: TRBV29-1
J gene: TRBJ2-7
CDR3 protein: SVVLWGGRIYEQY

V gene: TRBV5-6
J gene: TRBJ1-1
CDR3 protein: ASRGQGYDFDTEAF

V gene: TRBV4-1
J gene: TRBJ2-1
CDR3 protein: ASSQDSGRNEQF

V gene: TRBV30
J gene: TRBJ1-3
CDR3 protein: AWSGVIAGTGGVFSGNTIY

V gene: TRBV29-1
J gene: TRBJ1-2
CDR3 protein: SITPTGIYGYT

V gene: TRBV7-6
J gene: TRBJ2-7
CDR3 protein: ASSLARGSEQY

V gene: TRBV5-1
J gene: TRBJ1-1
CDR3 protein: ASSLATGNMNTEAF

V gene: TRBV2
J gene: TRBJ1-6
CDR3 protein: ASSAFEDSPLH

V gene: TRBV29-1
J gene: TRBJ1-2
CDR3 protein: SAEGTGIGYT